The next 2 T cell receptor beta chains were all read from a single sample in a study of T cell responses to AZD1222 COVID-19 vaccine. Assay used: immunoSEQ multiplex PCR; TCRdb lists only in-frame clones, some missing. The sample contains under 95,000 clones, approximately 83% of which appear only once. Material: peripheral blood, obtained 28 days after the second AZD1222 dose. These TCRs come from an adult who received the AZD1222 COVID-19 vaccine.

J is TRBJ2-1 and V is TRBV3-1 (or the pseudogene TRBV3-2); D may be TRBD1 or TRBD2 (5 bases each). The CDR3 totals 14 residues. CDR1 is LGHDT, CDR2 YNNKEL, per germline (reference sequence). V was shortened by 1 base and J by 4 bases, with 8 bases between the two germline ends. The CDR3 spells CASSQVWGYNEQFF. The CDR3 DNA is TGTGCCAGCAGCCAAGTTTGGGGGTACAATGAGCAGTTCTTC.

The chain recombines TRBV7-6 with TRBJ1-1; D possibly corresponds to TRBD1 (5 bases). The germline CDR1 and CDR2 sequences are SGHVS and FNYEAQ. This CDR3 region has 17 residues. V lost 3 bases, J lost 0 bases, and 17 bases lay in between. This CDR3 is CASSLGDERRVNTEAFF. The CDR3 DNA reads TGTGCCAGCAGCTTGGGGGACGAAAGGAGAGTGAACACTGAAGCTTTCTTT.